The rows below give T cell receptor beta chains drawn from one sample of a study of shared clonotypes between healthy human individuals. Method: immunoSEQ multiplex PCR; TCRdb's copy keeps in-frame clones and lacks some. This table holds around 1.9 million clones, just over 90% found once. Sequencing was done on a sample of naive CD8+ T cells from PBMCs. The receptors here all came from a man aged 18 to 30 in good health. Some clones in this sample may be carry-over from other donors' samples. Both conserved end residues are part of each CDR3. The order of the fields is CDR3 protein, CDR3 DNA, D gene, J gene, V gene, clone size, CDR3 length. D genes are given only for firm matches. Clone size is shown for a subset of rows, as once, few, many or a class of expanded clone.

CASSFNREASGNDANTGELFF	TGTGCCAGCAGCTTCAACCGGGAGGCTAGCGGGAATGACGCGAACACCGGGGAGCTGTTTTTT	TRBD2	TRBJ2-2	TRBV7-8	.	21
CASSADRVRAGELFF	TGTGCCAGCTCAGCGGACAGGGTTAGAGCCGGGGAGCTGTTTTTT	TRBD1	TRBJ2-2	TRBV18	.	15
CASSEVASAAYEQYF	TGTGCCAGCAGTGAAGTCGCTAGCGCCGCCTACGAGCAGTACTTC	.	TRBJ2-7	TRBV6-1	.	15
CASSLLAGVTTQETQYF	TGTGCCAGCAGTTTACTAGCGGGAGTTACGACCCAAGAGACCCAGTACTTC	TRBD2	TRBJ2-5	TRBV27	.	17
CASSSGTTRIRETQYF	TGTGCCAGCAGCTCGGGGACTACTCGAATTAGGGAGACCCAGTACTTC	TRBD2	TRBJ2-5	TRBV7-9	.	16
CASSQVILGRVNEQYF	TGCGCCAGCAGCCAAGTTATCCTGGGCAGGGTCAACGAGCAGTACTTC	.	TRBJ2-7	TRBV4-3	.	16
CASSQAGGLQTYEQYF	TGCGCCAGCAGCCAAGCGGGGGGCTTACAGACCTACGAGCAGTACTTC	TRBD2	TRBJ2-7	TRBV5-1	.	16
CASSFRTGITEAFF	TGTGCCAGCAGTTTTCGAACGGGGATCACTGAAGCTTTCTTT	.	TRBJ1-1	TRBV28	few	14
CASSLLETQYF	TGTGCCAGCAGTTTACTTGAGACCCAGTACTTC	.	TRBJ2-5	TRBV27	.	11
CAWRGRLNQPQHF	TGTGCCTGGAGGGGCAGATTGAATCAGCCCCAGCATTTT	.	TRBJ1-5	TRBV30	.	13
CASSLTSGHNEQFF	TGTGCCAGCAGCTTGACGTCTGGTCACAATGAGCAGTTCTTC	.	TRBJ2-1	TRBV5-8	.	14
CASSEVRLNTEAFF	TGTGCCAGCAGTGAAGTCAGACTGAACACTGAAGCTTTCTTT	.	TRBJ1-1	TRBV2	.	14
CASSYGTGGWYEQYF	TGTGCCAGCAGTTACGGGACAGGGGGCTGGTACGAGCAGTACTTC	TRBD1	TRBJ2-7	TRBV6-5	once	15
CASSQGRDRGSTDTQYF	TGCGCCAGCAGCCAAGGACGGGACAGGGGTAGCACAGATACGCAGTATTTT	TRBD1	TRBJ2-3	TRBV4-1	.	17
CASSLLGTSGSRYEQYF	TGTGCCAGCAGTTTACTTGGGACTAGCGGGAGTCGGTATGAGCAGTACTTC	TRBD2	TRBJ2-7	TRBV27	.	17
CASSVRASGSSSTGELFF	TGTGCCAGCAGCGTTCGGGCTAGCGGGAGTTCTAGCACCGGGGAGCTGTTTTTT	TRBD2	TRBJ2-2	TRBV7-6	.	18
CASSLAGSSYNEQFF	TGTGCCAGCAGCTTAGCTGGTAGCTCCTACAATGAGCAGTTCTTC	.	TRBJ2-1	TRBV11-2	once	15
CASSLSLGSGARENIQYF	TGTGCCAGCAGTTTATCGTTAGGTAGCGGGGCCCGGGAAAACATTCAGTACTTC	TRBD2	TRBJ2-4	TRBV27	.	18
CASQNATYEQYF	TGTGCCAGTCAGAATGCGACCTACGAGCAGTACTTC	.	TRBJ2-7	TRBV27	.	12
CASLTGLAGATDTQYF	TGCGCCAGCCTCACGGGACTAGCGGGGGCCACAGATACGCAGTATTTT	TRBD2	TRBJ2-3	TRBV10-1	.	16
CASNTGDKDTDTQYF	TGTGCCAGCAATACGGGGGACAAGGACACAGATACGCAGTATTTT	.	TRBJ2-3	TRBV28	.	15
CASSRILGQGDGYTF	TGTGCCAGTAGTAGAATATTGGGACAGGGAGATGGCTACACCTTC	TRBD1	TRBJ1-2	TRBV19	once	15
CASSLAGGSDTGELFF	TGTGCCAGCAGCTTGGCCGGGGGTTCGGACACCGGGGAGCTGTTTTTT	.	TRBJ2-2	TRBV5-8	.	16
CAWSISIGLLANYGYTF	TGTGCCTGGAGTATTTCAATTGGACTCCTGGCTAACTATGGCTACACCTTC	.	TRBJ1-2	TRBV30	.	17
CASSLAGLWGSYEQYF	TGCGCCAGCAGCTTGGCCGGACTCTGGGGCTCCTACGAGCAGTACTTC	.	TRBJ2-7	TRBV5-1	.	16
CASRRGYEQYF	TGTGCCAGCAGACGAGGCTACGAGCAGTACTTC	.	TRBJ2-7	TRBV28	.	11
CASSLGFQGSAIVNTIYF	TGTGCCAGCAGCTTGGGATTTCAGGGGTCCGCAATCGTAAACACCATATATTTT	.	TRBJ1-3	TRBV5-6	.	18
CASSLFEYEQYF	TGTGCCAGCAGCCTTTTTGAGTACGAGCAGTACTTC	.	TRBJ2-7	TRBV11-2	.	12
CASSPHRDRANTEAFF	TGTGCCAGTAGTCCCCACAGGGATAGGGCGAACACTGAAGCTTTCTTT	.	TRBJ1-1	TRBV19	few	16
CASSLTSSRFTEAFF	TGTGCCAGCAGCTTAACCTCCTCACGGTTCACTGAAGCTTTCTTT	.	TRBJ1-1	TRBV7-8	.	15
CASSRAGTATYEQYF	TGTGCCAGCAGTCGAGCCGGGACCGCGACCTACGAGCAGTACTTC	.	TRBJ2-7	TRBV7-9	.	15
CASSERALSSYNEQFF	TGTGCCAGCAGTGAAAGAGCACTTAGCTCCTACAATGAGCAGTTCTTC	.	TRBJ2-1	TRBV2	once	16
CASSLEIRDSLYGYTF	TGTGCCAGCAGCTTAGAGATCCGGGACAGTTTATATGGCTACACCTTC	TRBD1	TRBJ1-2	TRBV7-2	once	16